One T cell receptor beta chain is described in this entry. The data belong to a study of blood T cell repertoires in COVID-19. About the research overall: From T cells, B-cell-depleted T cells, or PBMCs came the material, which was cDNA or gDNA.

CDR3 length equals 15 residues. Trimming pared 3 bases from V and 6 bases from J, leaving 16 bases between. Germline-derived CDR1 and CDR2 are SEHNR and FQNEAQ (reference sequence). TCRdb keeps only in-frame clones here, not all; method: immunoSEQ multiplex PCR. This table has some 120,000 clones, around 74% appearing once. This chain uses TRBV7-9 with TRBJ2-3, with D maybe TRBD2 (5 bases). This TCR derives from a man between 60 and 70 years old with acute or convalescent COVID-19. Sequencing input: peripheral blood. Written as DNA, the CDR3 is TGTGCCAGCAGCTTCCCGACGGGAACAGTGGATACGCAGTATTTT. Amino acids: CASSFPTGTVDTQYF. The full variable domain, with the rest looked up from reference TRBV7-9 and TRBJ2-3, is DTGVSQNPRHKITKRGQNVTFRCDPISEHNRLYWYRQTLGQGPEFLTYFQNEAQLEKSRLLSDRFSAERPKGSFSTLEIQRTEQGDSAMYLCASSFPTGTVDTQYFGPGTRLTVL.